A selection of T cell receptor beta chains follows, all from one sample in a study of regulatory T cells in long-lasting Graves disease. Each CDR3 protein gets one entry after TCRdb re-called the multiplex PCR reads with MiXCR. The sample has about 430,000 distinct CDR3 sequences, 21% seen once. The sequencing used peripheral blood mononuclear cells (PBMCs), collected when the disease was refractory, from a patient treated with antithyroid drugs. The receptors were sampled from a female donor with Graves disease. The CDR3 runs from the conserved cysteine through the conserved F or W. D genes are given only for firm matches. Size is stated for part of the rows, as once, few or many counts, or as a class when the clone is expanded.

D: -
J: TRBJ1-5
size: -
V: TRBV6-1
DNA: TGTGCCAGCAGTGAGGGGGTCAACCAGCCCCAGCATTTT
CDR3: CASSEGVNQPQHF

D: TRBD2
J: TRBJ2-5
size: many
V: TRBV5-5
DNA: TGTGCCAGCAGCCCCGACCAGGAAAGCGGGAGGTTCGAGACCCAGTACTTC
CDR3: CASSPDQESGRFETQYF

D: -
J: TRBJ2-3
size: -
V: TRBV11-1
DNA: TGCGCCAGCAGCTTGCGACGGCCCACAGATACGCAGTATTTT
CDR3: CASSLRRPTDTQYF

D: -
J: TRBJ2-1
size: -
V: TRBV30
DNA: TGTGCCTGGAGCCCAAATATCGGCGGGCAGTACAATGAGCAGTTCTTC
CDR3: CAWSPNIGGQYNEQFF

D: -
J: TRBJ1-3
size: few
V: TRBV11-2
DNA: TGTGCCAGCAGCTTAGACAGTCCCTTTTCTGGAAACACCATATATTTT
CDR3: CASSLDSPFSGNTIYF

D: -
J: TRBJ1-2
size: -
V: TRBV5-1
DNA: TGCGCCAGCAGGCTCTCCGCCGGGGCAGGGATAGACTATGGCTACACCTTC
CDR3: CASRLSAGAGIDYGYTF

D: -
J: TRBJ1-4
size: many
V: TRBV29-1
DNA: TGCAGCGTTGCTGTTGCGCGGGGCGGTAATGAAAAACTGTTTTTT
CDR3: CSVAVARGGNEKLFF

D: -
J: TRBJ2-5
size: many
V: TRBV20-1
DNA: TGCAGTGCCCACCCAGCTCAAGAGACCCAGTACTTC
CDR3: CSAHPAQETQYF

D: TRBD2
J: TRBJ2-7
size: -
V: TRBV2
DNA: TGTGCCAGCAGGAATAGCGGGGGAGGTTACGGGCAGTACTTC
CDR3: CASRNSGGGYGQYF

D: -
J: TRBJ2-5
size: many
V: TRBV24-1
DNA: TGTGCCACCAGTGACACCGGGACAACACAAGAGACCCAGTACTTC
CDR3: CATSDTGTTQETQYF